The TCR beta chain under discussion was sequenced for a study of immune cell composition in non-small cell lung cancer. The CDR3 loop spans 15 amino acids. The junction had 4 bases not matched to a gene; V was cut back by 1 base and J by 2 bases. CDR1 and CDR2 from the germline V gene are MNHNS and SASEGT. Normal lung was sampled as far from the tumour as possible, at least 3 cm. TCRdb's table, derived via immunoSEQ multiplex PCR, lists solely in-frame clones and lacks some. In the table there are about 2,200 clones, 69% of which are singletons. This clone was counted only a few times. Sequencing was done on a sample of non-adjacent lung tissue. The TCR was taken from a human donor with non-small cell lung cancer. The V and J genes are TRBV6-1 and TRBJ2-7, with TRBD2 identical over 8 bases. Written as DNA, the CDR3 is TGTGCCAGCAGTGAAGGGGGTAGCGGGACCTACGAGCAGTACTTC. The encoded protein is CASSEGGSGTYEQYF.